The entry below describes one T cell receptor (beta chain). Data came from immunoSEQ multiplex PCR; TCRdb stores just in-frame clones and leaves some out. The sample records fewer than 350,000 clones, around 85% being singletons. This entry belongs to a study of blood T cell repertoires in COVID-19. Looking at the study overall: Collection of acute and convalescent COVID-19 samples took place in the United States, Italy and Spain.

Germline lookup yields CDR1 SNHLY and CDR2 FYNNEI. J gave up 6 bases and V 7 bases, and 4 bases lay outside the gene matches. CDR3 length: 13 amino acids. Ages ranged from roughly 18 to 100 years, with residence in about 24 US areas. Which cohort a participant joined came from the clinical history participants gave. Each recovered donor of Cohort 3 presented with two negative PCRs, clearance, or symptom resolution. Sequencing was performed on PBMCs or T cells enriched from blood (not recorded which). The sequence derives from a woman aged 50 to 65 who had recovered from COVID-19. The rearrangement uses TRBV2 and TRBJ1-2; the match to TRBD1 covers 11 bases. The DNA for the CDR3 is TGTGCCAGCACCCCGGGACAGGGGGATGGCTACACCTTC. Its protein is CASTPGQGDGYTF.